This is a list of T cell receptor beta chains from one sample in a study of T-cell memory formation after mild COVID-19. TCRdb redid the calling of the 5' RACE reads with MiXCR, one entry per CDR3 protein. The table shows fewer than 450,000 distinct CDR3 sequences, with approximately 25% occurring only once. Source material: PBMCs or a T cell subset sorted from them (not recorded which). These receptors all stem from an adult woman who had mild COVID-19 (a few samples of this study predate the infection). Cell type and time point are not known. Each CDR3 is given with its conserved first and last residue. D genes are given only for firm matches. Clone size is shown for a subset of rows, as once, few, many or a class of expanded clone.

v_call	clone_size	d_call	j_call	cdr3_aa	cdr3_nt
TRBV9	NA	TRBD1	TRBJ2-1	CASSVGIQGAGYNEQFF	TGTGCCAGCAGCGTAGGGATACAGGGGGCAGGGTACAATGAGCAGTTCTTC
TRBV18	few	NA	TRBJ2-1	CASSPLPRRSSYNEQFF	TGTGCCAGCTCACCCCTACCTAGGCGTAGCTCCTACAATGAGCAGTTCTTC
TRBV5-5	NA	NA	TRBJ1-3	CASSLGDLRNTIYF	TGTGCCAGCAGCTTGGGGGACCTAAGAAACACCATATATTTT
TRBV24-1	few	NA	TRBJ1-5	CATSEAGLEGQPQHF	TGTGCCACCAGTGAGGCGGGACTCGAGGGGCAGCCCCAGCATTTT
TRBV19	NA	NA	TRBJ1-1	CASTWASEAFF	TGTGCCAGTACGTGGGCTTCTGAAGCTTTCTTT
TRBV21-1	NA	NA	TRBJ2-2	CASSKRGGQPNTGELFF	TGTGCCAGCAGCAAAAGAGGAGGGCAGCCGAACACCGGGGAGCTGTTTTTT
TRBV5-1	NA	NA	TRBJ2-3	CASSLAGLGTDTQYF	TGCGCCAGCAGCTTGGCAGGGTTAGGTACAGATACGCAGTATTTT
TRBV18	NA	TRBD1	TRBJ1-1	CASSQQGGWTEAFF	TGTGCCAGCTCGCAACAGGGGGGGTGGACTGAAGCTTTCTTT
TRBV4-3	NA	NA	TRBJ2-7	CASSQVGSPREQYF	TGCGCCAGCAGCCAAGTGGGGTCCCCTAGGGAGCAGTACTTC
TRBV20-1	few	NA	TRBJ2-5	CSASGGLQETQYF	TGCAGTGCTAGCGGGGGCCTACAAGAGACCCAGTACTTC
TRBV7-9	NA	TRBD2	TRBJ2-1	CASSSRRTSGRENEQFF	TGTGCCAGCAGCTCGCGTCGGACTAGCGGACGGGAGAATGAGCAGTTCTTC
TRBV20-1	NA	NA	TRBJ2-2	CSAREGDGELFF	TGCAGTGCTAGAGAGGGGGACGGGGAGCTGTTTTTT
TRBV4-1	few	TRBD1	TRBJ1-2	CASSLTSTQGANNYGYTF	TGCGCCAGCAGCCTCACTTCAACCCAGGGGGCGAACAACTATGGCTACACCTTC
TRBV7-2	few	NA	TRBJ2-1	CASSQNSFMSSYNEQFF	TGTGCCAGCAGCCAGAATTCGTTTATGAGCTCCTACAATGAGCAGTTCTTC
TRBV18	NA	NA	TRBJ2-7	CASSPIRAGTYEQYF	TGTGCCAGCTCTCCTATCCGGGCAGGGACCTACGAGCAGTACTTC
TRBV4-1	few	NA	TRBJ2-4	CASSQTKNIQYF	TGCGCCAGCAGCCAAACCAAAAACATTCAGTACTTC
TRBV6-2/TRBV6-3	few	TRBD2	TRBJ2-7	CASRSLAGVYEQYF	TGTGCCAGCAGATCGCTAGCGGGGGTCTACGAGCAGTACTTC
TRBV7-9	NA	TRBD2	TRBJ2-6	CASSSRTSGSGANVLTF	TGTGCCAGCAGCTCTCGGACTAGCGGGAGCGGGGCCAACGTCCTGACTTTC
TRBV2	NA	NA	TRBJ2-1	CASSEIGRVNEQFF	TGTGCCAGCAGTGAAATTGGGCGGGTTAATGAGCAGTTCTTC
TRBV2	few	NA	TRBJ1-5	CASSDMGNQPQHF	TGTGCCAGCAGTGATATGGGAAATCAGCCCCAGCATTTT
TRBV7-2	NA	TRBD2	TRBJ2-3	CASSEAGTSGTDTQYF	TGTGCCAGCAGCGAAGCCGGGACTAGCGGCACAGATACGCAGTATTTT
TRBV12-3/TRBV12-4	few	TRBD1	TRBJ1-5	CASSFNRGANQPQHF	TGTGCCAGCAGTTTCAACAGGGGGGCCAATCAGCCCCAGCATTTT
TRBV7-6	few	TRBD2	TRBJ2-1	CASSYPLAGGRDEQFF	TGTGCCAGCAGCTACCCCTTAGCGGGAGGGCGCGATGAGCAGTTCTTC
TRBV12-3/TRBV12-4	NA	NA	TRBJ1-3	CASGGDPGGNTIYF	TGTGCGAGCGGAGGTGACCCTGGTGGAAACACCATATATTTT
TRBV29-1	NA	NA	TRBJ1-1	CSAGENTEAFF	TGCAGCGCCGGGGAGAACACTGAAGCTTTCTTT
TRBV5-1	NA	NA	TRBJ2-3	CASSLGPSASTDTQYF	TGCGCCAGCAGCTTGGGTCCCAGTGCTAGCACAGATACGCAGTATTTT
TRBV3-1	NA	TRBD1	TRBJ1-2	CASSGGQGNYGYTF	TGTGCCAGCAGTGGAGGACAGGGGAACTATGGCTACACCTTC
TRBV20-1	few	NA	TRBJ2-5	CSARASGHQETQYF	TGCAGTGCGAGAGCCAGCGGGCACCAAGAGACCCAGTACTTC
TRBV5-1	once	NA	TRBJ2-5	CASSLGGTQQETQYF	TGCGCCAGCAGCTTGGGGGGAACCCAACAAGAGACCCAGTACTTC
TRBV7-2	few	TRBD2	TRBJ2-1	CASSFKSIGGGFYNEQFF	TGTGCCAGCAGCTTCAAATCGATCGGCGGGGGTTTCTACAATGAGCAGTTCTTC
TRBV7-6	NA	TRBD2	TRBJ2-1	CASSPRTSSYNEQFF	TGTGCCAGCAGCCCAAGGACTAGCAGCTACAATGAGCAGTTCTTC
TRBV24-1	NA	NA	TRBJ2-2	CATSDPGHNTGELFF	TGTGCCACCAGTGATCCAGGACATAACACCGGGGAGCTGTTTTTT
TRBV2	few	NA	TRBJ1-4	CASSEGGLNEKLFF	TGTGCCAGCAGTGAAGGGGGCCTTAATGAAAAACTGTTTTTT
TRBV7-3	few	TRBD1	TRBJ2-7	CASSLYGTASYEQYF	TGTGCCAGCAGCTTGTATGGGACAGCGTCCTACGAGCAGTACTTC
TRBV5-1	NA	TRBD1	TRBJ2-3	CASSWGQSLDTQYF	TGCGCCAGCAGCTGGGGACAGAGCTTGGATACGCAGTATTTT
TRBV18	few	TRBD2	TRBJ2-5	CASSLATSGVEKTQYF	TGTGCCAGCTCACTAGCGACTAGCGGAGTGGAGAAGACCCAGTACTTC
TRBV7-2	many	TRBD2	TRBJ2-1	CASSLGGGGRTYSSSYNEQFF	TGTGCCAGCAGCTTAGGGGGGGGCGGGAGGACCTACTCCAGCTCCTACAATGAGCAGTTCTTC
TRBV20-1	few	NA	TRBJ2-2	CSARDWTGGPETGELFF	TGCAGTGCTAGAGATTGGACCGGTGGCCCGGAAACCGGGGAGCTGTTTTTT
TRBV18	few	NA	TRBJ1-5	CASSPPGSNQPQHF	TGTGCCAGCTCACCACCAGGGAGCAATCAGCCCCAGCATTTT